These 9 T cell receptor beta chains came from one sample sequenced in a study of T cells in Graves' hyperthyroidism and ophthalmopathy. There were TCR beta CDR3 regions amplified from RNA transcripts. First-round RT-PCR of the TCR CDR3 relied on the HTBI primer set. A single record per CDR3 protein comes from TCRdb applying MiXCR to the multiplex PCR reads. The repertoire includes 350,000 or so distinct CDR3 sequences, under 25% of them detected once, and over 45% sits in the top ten. The sample was blood. These receptors were taken from a woman between 45 and 65 years old with Graves' hyperthyroidism.

This clonotype was seen at least ten times. This chain uses TRBV4-2 with TRBJ2-5; 8 bases agree with TRBD2. Germline V lookup: CDR1 LGHNA, CDR2 YNFKEQ. Germline trimming cut 0 bases from V and 4 bases from J; bases unmatched to any gene: 10. The CDR3 is 17 amino acids. DNA for the CDR3: TGTGCCAGCAGCCAAGATCGAGCGGGAGATTTGGGAGAGACCCAGTACTTC. This translates into CASSQDRAGDLGETQYF.

There are many counts of this clonotype. V and J are TRBV20-1 and TRBJ2-3, with unresolved D. The CDR3 is 10 residues long. V was cut by 3 bases and J by 5 bases, with 3 bases left in between. In germline, CDR1 is DFQATT, CDR2 SNEGSKA (reference sequence). CDR3 coding DNA: TGCAGTGCTAGTGTAGATACGCAGTATTTT. As protein: CSASVDTQYF.

The chain is built from TRBV4-1 and TRBJ1-6; TRBD1 is a possible D gene (5 bases). CDR3 size: 18 residues. V dropped 0 bases and J dropped 7 bases, with 19 bases sitting between them. Germline CDR1 is MGHRA and CDR2 is YSYEKL. The CDR3 nucleotides are TGCGCCAGCAGCCAAGAGAGGTTCCTGGGGACGGGAAATTCACCCCTCCACTTT. Protein sequence: CASSQERFLGTGNSPLHF.

This clonotype was counted many times. The CDR3 DNA is TGCGCCAGCAGCTTAAGCGGGAGTAACTATGGCTACACCTTC. It translates to CASSLSGSNYGYTF. V is TRBV5-1 and J is TRBJ1-2, with D hard to call. CDR1 and CDR2 (germline): SGHRS, YFSETQ. V lost 2 bases and J lost 1, with 9 bases in between. This CDR3 region has 14 residues.

This clonotype was counted many times. This rearrangement joins TRBV7-6 to TRBJ2-7; 11 bases are a match to TRBD1. There are 18 residues in the CDR3. V lost 1 base, J lost 0 bases, and 8 bases stayed unmatched. Germline V gene data show CDR1 as SGHVS and CDR2 as FNYEAQ. The CDR3 loop reads CASSLELPGQGGSYEQYF. In DNA form, the CDR3 reads TGTGCCAGCAGCTTAGAGCTCCCGGGACAGGGGGGCTCCTACGAGCAGTACTTC.

The chain has TRBV6-2 or TRBV6-3 and TRBJ1-4; 7 bases line up with TRBD1. Germline V gene lookup returns CDR1 MNHEY and CDR2 SVGEGT. V gave up 9 bases and J gave up 2 bases; unmatched junction bases: 9. The CDR3 has 15 amino acids. The CDR3 bases are TGTGCCAGTCGTGTCACAGGGGCGACTAATGAAAAACTGTTTTTT. Encoded protein: CASRVTGATNEKLFF.

Written as DNA, the CDR3 is TGTGCCAGCAACCCAGTGACGGAGGAAGAGACCCAGTACTTC. Protein: CASNPVTEEETQYF. The chain joins TRBV7-9 to TRBJ2-5, with D possibly TRBD2 on 5 matching bases. V shed 7 bases and J shed 3 bases, with 15 bases lying between them. The V gene's germline CDR1 is SEHNR and CDR2 FQNEAQ (reference sequence). The CDR3 extends over 14 amino acids. Full variable domain (remainder filled in from reference TRBV7-9 and TRBJ2-5): DTGVSQNPRHKITKRGQNVTFRCDPISEHNRLYWYRQTLGQGPEFLTYFQNEAQLEKSRLLSDRFSAERPKGSFSTLEIQRTEQGDSAMYLCASNPVTEEETQYFGPGTRLLVL.

The table lists this clonotype with a few counts. The chain is built from TRBV20-1 and TRBJ2-5, with TRBD2 identical over 11 bases. Germline assignment: CDR1 DFQATT and CDR2 SNEGSKA (reference sequence). This CDR3 comprises 15 residues. The junction had 6 bases not matched to a gene; V was cut back by 4 bases and J by 2 bases. CDR3 bases: TGCAGTGCTAACCAACTAGCGGGAGCACAAGAGACCCAGTACTTC. Translated: CSANQLAGAQETQYF.

This clonotype was recorded only once. The V gene is TRBV5-1, the J gene TRBJ1-1; 10 bases map to TRBD1. The germline gives CDR1 SGHRS, CDR2 YFSETQ. The CDR3 has 15 residues. V shed 4 bases and J 3 bases; nucleotides not matched to a gene: 6. CDR3 amino acids: CASSTDRGLHTEAFF. CDR3 DNA sequence: TGCGCCAGCAGCACCGACAGGGGGCTGCACACTGAAGCTTTCTTT.